Below, 17 T cell receptor beta chains from the same sample are listed, as sequenced in a study of technical replicates of blood from a few donors. The method was immunoSEQ multiplex PCR; TCRdb's version includes in-frame clones alone and lacks a portion of them. The data contain 85,000 to 100,000 clones, under 97% of them singletons. The sequencing input was T cells isolated from PBMCs. The source of these receptors is a human donor in good health.

The gene calls are TRBV15 and TRBJ1-2, with 8 bases matching TRBD1. V shed 8 bases and J 4 bases; nucleotides not matched to a gene: 9. The CDR3 loop spans 14 amino acids. CDR1 is LNHNV, CDR2 YYDKDF, per germline (reference sequence). CDR3 residues: CATSGGSPLYGYTF. CDR3 bases: TGTGCCACCTCAGGGGGCTCCCCTCTCTATGGCTACACCTTC.

The V gene is TRBV28, the J gene TRBJ2-6; D might be TRBD1 (6 bases). The germline gives CDR1 MDHEN, CDR2 SYDVKM. Trimming removed 5 bases at V and 2 bases at J, with 13 bases between. The CDR3 has 16 amino acids. In nucleotides, the CDR3 is TGTGCCAGCAGTATCACAGGGTTTACTGGGGCCAACGTCCTGACTTTC. This gives the protein CASSITGFTGANVLTF.

This rearrangement joins TRBV27 to TRBJ2-1, with TRBD1 identical over 10 bases. Trimming took 6 bases from V and 12 from J; bases not matched to a gene: 11. The CDR3 has 14 amino acids. Germline values: CDR1 MNHEY, CDR2 SMNVEV (reference sequence). The CDR3 region has the DNA TGTGCCAGCAGGGGACAGGGGTCACCGGTAGGGCAGTTCTTC. Encoded protein: CASRGQGSPVGQFF.

The chain couples TRBV29-1 to TRBJ2-1; 11 bases are a match to TRBD2. V trimming: 5 bases; J trimming: 5 bases; junction bases outside the gene matches: 17. CDR1 SQVTM and CDR2 ANQGSEA come from the germline V gene. This CDR3 comprises 18 residues. CDR3 nucleotides: TGCAGCGTTTTCTCCGTACTAGCGGGGGCCGATTATGACAATGAGCAGTTCTTC. It specifies CSVFSVLAGADYDNEQFF.

V and J are TRBV28 and TRBJ2-7; D is unresolved. This CDR3 is built from 13 residues. CDR1 is MDHEN and CDR2 is SYDVKM in the germline V gene. V gave up 5 bases and J gave up 2 bases, with 10 bases separating them. The CDR3 sequence is CASSPPQTYEQYF. DNA for the CDR3: TGTGCCAGCAGTCCACCACAGACCTACGAGCAGTACTTC.

This clone has a single count. The rearrangement links TRBV6-5 to TRBJ1-3; no firm D call. Germline V gene lookup returns CDR1 MNHEY and CDR2 SVGAGI. Trimming took 6 bases from V and 0 from J, leaving 6 bases between them. The CDR3 has 13 residues. CDR3 sequence reads: CASSLSSGNTIYF. CDR3 DNA: TGTGCCAGCAGCCTAAGCTCTGGAAACACCATATATTTT.

The chain employs TRBV6-5 and TRBJ2-4; no firm D call. Trimming cost V 0 bases and J 0 bases, with 9 bases left between them. CDR3 length: 16 residues. Germline V gene lookup returns CDR1 MNHEY and CDR2 SVGAGI. The CDR3 region is CASSYSKAVAKNIQYF. The CDR3 nucleotides are TGTGCCAGCAGTTACTCGAAGGCGGTAGCCAAAAACATTCAGTACTTC.

The rearrangement joins TRBV6-1 to TRBJ2-7; D remains ambiguous. With 4 bases removed from V and 6 bases from J, the gap between germline ends came to 10 bases. Germline-derived CDR1 and CDR2 are MNHNS and SASEGT. The CDR3 totals 12 residues. CDR3 nucleotides: TGTGCCAGCAGTGCATTTAGTAGCGAGCAGTACTTC. This gives the protein CASSAFSSEQYF.

The chain joins TRBV15 to TRBJ1-1; tentative D call: TRBD1 (5 bases). CDR3 length equals 18 residues. The V and J ends lost 0 bases and 1 base respectively, with 18 bases between them. The germline V gene encodes CDR1 LNHNV and CDR2 YYDKDF (reference sequence). The DNA of the CDR3 is TGTGCCACCAGCAGAGATCATTTAGGGGCAGGTCAGAACACTGAAGCTTTCTTT. Its translation is CATSRDHLGAGQNTEAFF. Together with reference TRBV15 and TRBJ1-1, the CDR3 gives the full variable domain: DAMVIQNPRYQVTQFGKPVTLSCSQTLNHNVMYWYQQKSSQAPKLLFHYYDKDFNNEADTPDNFQSRRPNTSFCFLDIRSPGLGDTAMYLCATSRDHLGAGQNTEAFFGQGTRLTVV.

The V and J genes are TRBV6-1 and TRBJ2-3, with D possibly being TRBD2 (6 bases). Germline CDR1 reads MNHNS; CDR2 reads SASEGT. The CDR3 spans 16 residues. Trimming stripped 3 bases from V and 0 bases from J, with 13 bases between. The CDR3 is CASSDTSQDSTDTQYF. The CDR3 nucleotides are TGTGCCAGCAGTGATACTAGCCAAGACAGCACAGATACGCAGTATTTT.

V is TRBV4-1 and J is TRBJ1-5; D call uncertain. Germline lookup yields CDR1 MGHRA and CDR2 YSYEKL. Between the trimmed V and J ends, which lost 1 base and 6 bases, there was a span of 10 bases. This CDR3 region has 14 residues. The CDR3 DNA reads as TGCGCCAGCAGCCAAGTTACCAACGGTCAGCCCCAGCATTTT. The encoded protein is CASSQVTNGQPQHF.

This chain connects TRBV9 to TRBJ1-4; D gene unclear. CDR3 length equals 15 residues. Per germline, CDR1 SGDLS and CDR2 YYNGEE. V gave up 2 bases and J gave up 0 bases, with 8 bases separating them. The CDR3 nucleotides are TGTGCCAGCAGCGTGCGCGGGACAACTAATGAAAAACTGTTTTTT. Amino acid sequence: CASSVRGTTNEKLFF.

The chain uses TRBV5-4 and TRBJ1-1; weak D call: TRBD1 (6 bases). From germline, CDR1 is SGHNT and CDR2 YYREEE (reference sequence). V was trimmed by 4 bases and J by 1 base, leaving 17 bases between them. The CDR3 length is 16 residues. For the CDR3, the DNA is TGTGCCAGCAGCCTTCTGGGGGCGTCATGGAACACTGAAGCTTTCTTT. This encodes CASSLLGASWNTEAFF.

This clone appeared a single time. Here the CDR3 DNA reads TGTGCCAGCTCACCAAACGCACAGGTTCTCTACGAGCAGTACTTC. It encodes CASSPNAQVLYEQYF. The V and J genes are TRBV18 and TRBJ2-7, with D maybe TRBD1 (5 bases). The V end was cut by 2 bases, the J end by 3 bases, with 14 bases between. The CDR3 totals 15 residues. CDR1 is KGHSH, CDR2 LQKENI, per germline.

V and J are TRBV18 and TRBJ2-7; 7 bases fit TRBD1. Germline V CDR1 and CDR2: KGHSH, LQKENI. The length of the CDR3 is 14 residues. The V segment lost 2 bases and the J segment 2 bases; nucleotides outside the gene matches: 3. The CDR3: CASSPRGQTYEQYF. The CDR3 nucleotides are TGTGCCAGCTCACCAAGGGGACAGACCTACGAGCAGTACTTC.

This chain uses TRBV29-1 with TRBJ1-2; 8 positions match TRBD1. The germline gives CDR1 SQVTM, CDR2 ANQGSEA. Trimming removed 4 bases from V and 0 bases from J; junction bases left unmatched: 1. This CDR3 contains 13 residues. The CDR3 nucleotides read TGCAGCGTTGGGGGACAGGCTAACTATGGCTACACCTTC. Encoded protein: CSVGGQANYGYTF.

This rearrangement joins TRBV2 to TRBJ1-2; 9 bases align to TRBD1. Per the germline V gene, CDR1 is SNHLY and CDR2 is FYNNEI. The V segment lost 3 bases and the J segment 0 bases; nucleotides outside the gene matches: 2. CDR3 length equals 15 residues. For the CDR3, the DNA is TGTGCCAGCAGTGAGAGACAGGGGGCTAACTATGGCTACACCTTC. Residues: CASSERQGANYGYTF. The complete variable domain, with remaining parts taken from reference TRBV2 and TRBJ1-2, reads EPEVTQTPSHQVTQMGQEVILRCVPISNHLYFYWYRQILGQKVEFLVSFYNNEISEKSEIFDDQFSVERPDGSNFTLKIRSTKLEDSAMYFCASSERQGANYGYTFGSGTRLTVV.